This entry concerns a single T cell receptor (beta chain). Its antigen is undetermined. Because it lacks the conserved phenylalanine or tryptophan at the end, this CDR3 is likely a read error. Samples came from axillary lymph nodes draining the breast cancer. The entry originates in a study of breast tumors, draining lymph nodes, adjacent tissues. Per germline, CDR1 DFQATT and CDR2 SNEGSKA (reference sequence). V was clipped by 7 bases and J by 4 bases, with 7 bases between them. The CDR3 totals 10 residues. Study-wide points: Findings are consistent with lymph node origin and intratumoral expansion of most tumor T cells. Luminal-like breast cancer showed significantly greater tumor-nontumor repertoire similarity than basal-like breast cancer did. Data only fit, rather than demonstrated, lymph node origin of most tumor T cells.

From the multiplex PCR reads, TCRdb called clonotypes with MiXCR, one entry per CDR3 protein. The sample yields about 180,000 distinct CDR3 sequences, roughly 30% seen once. The source material was axillary lymph node tissue. The J gene is TRBJ2-5, the V gene TRBV20-1, with D hard to call. The sequence was collected from a female donor with breast cancer. Some clones in this sample may be carry-over from other donors' samples. CDR3 loop: CSVCRETQYS. The CDR3 DNA reads TGCAGTGTGTGCCGAGAGACCCAGTACTCC.